The 18 T cell receptor beta chains presented below share a single source sample, sequenced in a study of blood T cells in healthy people across ages (dated by TCRdb to about 2015). The library was built by means of 5' RACE. TCRdb records Illumina HiSeq 2500 as the sequencer. A second PCR of about 6 to 11 cycles was run with a J-beta primer mix and a sample-barcoded 5' primer. TCRdb reprocessed the public reads (quality trimming at Q25 with fastp, clone calling with MiXCR) and kept in-frame beta chains. Identical CDR3 proteins give one entry, which carries the most common genes and DNA. Counted in this sample were about 1.8 million distinct CDR3 sequences; roughly 49% of them appeared once. The ten top clones hold 2.1% of the sample. The sequenced sample was blood. The receptor set was obtained from a woman in her thirties or forties in good health.

CDR3 coding DNA: TGTGCCAGCAGCTCAGACCAGGTCGGGGAGCAGTACTTC. This encodes CASSSDQVGEQYF. The chain has TRBV7-2 and TRBJ2-7; D is unresolved. V was trimmed by 4 bases and J by 7 bases, leaving 14 bases between them. This CDR3 spans 13 amino acids. Germline-derived CDR1 and CDR2 are SGHTA and FQGNSA.

The table lists this clonotype with many counts. CDR3: CSADPGGQHNEQFF. The CDR3 bases are TGCAGTGCTGACCCGGGGGGCCAACACAATGAGCAGTTCTTC. The chain has TRBV20-1 and TRBJ2-1; TRBD2 is a possible D gene (7 bases). The V and J ends lost 5 bases and 5 bases respectively, with 16 bases between them. The CDR3 sequence is 14 residues long. Germline V gives CDR1 DFQATT, CDR2 SNEGSKA (reference sequence).

V and J are TRBV5-6 and TRBJ2-5; D is unclear. The germline V gene encodes CDR1 SGHDT and CDR2 YYEEEE. The CDR3 length is 16 residues. V shed 0 bases and J shed 5 bases, with 17 bases lying between them. CDR3 nucleotides: TGTGCCAGCAGCTTGGGAGGTGGCGCACCCCGGGAGACCCAGTACTTC. Translated: CASSLGGGAPRETQYF.

This chain uses TRBV6-5 with TRBJ2-2, with D tentatively TRBD2 (6 bases). Germline loops: CDR1 MNHEY, CDR2 SVGAGI. This CDR3 contains 16 residues. The ends were cut back, 6 bases at V and 8 bases at J, with 22 bases in the middle. The DNA for the CDR3 is TGTGCCAGCAGCAGACCTGGAGGGACGGTAAAAGGGGAGCTGTTTTTT. This sequence encodes CASSRPGGTVKGELFF.

V gene TRBV6-2 or TRBV6-3 combines with J gene TRBJ2-3; 9 bases match TRBD1. Germline V lookup: CDR1 MNHEY, CDR2 SVGEGT. The junction had 10 bases not matched to a gene; V was cut back by 6 bases and J by 3 bases. This CDR3 has 16 residues. The CDR3 loop is CASSRSGTGNTDTQYF. The CDR3 DNA reads as TGTGCCAGCAGCCGCTCCGGGACAGGGAATACAGATACGCAGTATTTT.

This clonotype appeared a few times. The chain carries TRBV20-1 and TRBJ2-1; 12 nucleotides agree with TRBD2. CDR1 DFQATT and CDR2 SNEGSKA come from the germline V gene (reference sequence). The CDR3 has 15 amino acids. J gave up 4 bases and V 5 bases, and 6 bases lay outside the gene matches. This CDR3 is CSARETSGGYNEQFF. CDR3 DNA: TGCAGTGCTCGCGAGACTAGCGGGGGTTACAATGAGCAGTTCTTC.

The chain combines TRBV7-8 with TRBJ2-4; D may be TRBD1 (5 bases). Looked up from germline, CDR1 is SGHVS and CDR2 is FQNEAQ. The ends were cut back, 5 bases at V and 1 base at J, with 18 bases in the middle. The CDR3 consists of 17 residues. CDR3 region: CASSPRVGASAKNIQYF. CDR3 coding DNA: TGTGCCAGCAGCCCACGAGTAGGGGCGAGTGCCAAAAACATTCAGTACTTC.

In its sample, this clonotype was seen a few times. The rearrangement uses TRBV13 and TRBJ2-3, with 7 bases aligning to TRBD2. Germline V gene lookup returns CDR1 PRHDT and CDR2 FYEKMQ (reference sequence). V lost 6 bases and J lost 5; bases outside the gene matches: 8. The CDR3 extends over 14 amino acids. The chain's CDR3 is CASRPGLVLDTQYF. The CDR3 bases are TGTGCCAGCAGACCCGGACTAGTACTAGATACGCAGTATTTT.

The chain carries TRBV19 and TRBJ2-3, with 7 bases fitting TRBD1. This CDR3 is built from 16 residues. Germline CDR1 reads LNHDA; CDR2 reads SQIVND (reference sequence). The trim removed 1 base at V and 1 base at J, leaving 5 bases unmatched. The CDR3 sequence is CASSIVGGPGTDTQYF. In DNA form, the CDR3 reads TGTGCCAGTAGTATAGTAGGGGGCCCTGGCACAGATACGCAGTATTTT.

The chain is built from TRBV7-9 and TRBJ1-2; D is unresolved. The germline CDR1 and CDR2 sequences are SEHNR and FQNEAQ (reference sequence). The V end lost 0 bases, the J end lost 13 bases, and 9 bases lay between the germline ends. The CDR3 extends over 11 amino acids. The CDR3 spells CASSLASGPTF. The CDR3 DNA reads as TGTGCCAGCAGCTTAGCCTCCGGGCCCACCTTC. Based on the CDR3 plus reference TRBV7-9 and TRBJ1-2, the full variable domain is DTGVSQNPRHKITKRGQNVTFRCDPISEHNRLYWYRQTLGQGPEFLTYFQNEAQLEKSRLLSDRFSAERPKGSFSTLEIQRTEQGDSAMYLCASSLASGPTFGSGTRLTVV.

A few counts support this clonotype. An end of the junction differs from the germline gene, which may be a read error. The chain links TRBV7-7 to TRBJ2-3, with 8 bases that match TRBD1. The V gene's germline CDR1 is SSHAT and CDR2 FNYEAQ (reference sequence). The CDR3 covers 14 residues. The chain's CDR3 is CASSVTGATDTQYF. For the CDR3, the DNA is TGTGCTAGCAGCGTGACAGGGGCCACAGATACGCAGTATTTT.

V usage is TRBV7-2 and J usage is TRBJ1-2; D is perhaps TRBD1 (5 bases). V was pared by 7 bases and J by 3 bases, with 18 bases between. The CDR3 spans 15 residues. The germline CDR1 and CDR2 sequences are SGHTA and FQGNSA. Written as DNA, the CDR3 is TGTGCCAGCACGACGGGGCGGGAGTCGTACTATGGCTACACCTTC. Residues: CASTTGRESYYGYTF.

CDR3 nucleotide sequence: TGCGCCAGCAGCCAAGATCCCGGGGGGTTGGGTAACACTGAAGCTTTCTTT. Translation: CASSQDPGGLGNTEAFF. V is TRBV4-3 and J is TRBJ1-1, with a tentative D call TRBD1 (5 bases). With 0 bases removed from V and 2 bases from J, the gap between germline ends came to 16 bases. The CDR3 length is 17 residues. The germline CDR1 and CDR2 sequences are LGHNA and YSLEER.

Concerning this clonotype: A much more abundant neighbour one base away suggests this may be a read error. This chain uses TRBV20-1 with TRBJ2-3; D might be TRBD1 (5 bases). Germline CDR1 and CDR2: DFQATT and SNEGSKA (reference sequence). The CDR3 spans 13 residues. The CDR3 DNA follows: TGCAGTGCTATCTCTACACACACAGGTACGCAGTATTTT. Translation gives CSAISTHTGTQYF.

This rearrangement joins TRBV6-2 or TRBV6-3 to TRBJ1-6; the match to TRBD1 covers 8 bases. Per the germline V gene, CDR1 is MNHEY and CDR2 is SVGEGT. The CDR3 runs 15 residues. The V and J ends lost 0 bases and 9 bases, in that order; junction bases with no gene match: 4. The CDR3: CASSYSRQGASPLHF. CDR3 sequence (DNA): TGTGCCAGCAGTTACTCGCGGCAGGGGGCTTCACCCCTCCACTTT.

About this clonotype itself: The junction differs from germline at one of its ends, possibly a read error. This chain connects TRBV20-1 to TRBJ1-2, with TRBD1 as a possible D gene (6 bases). CDR1 and CDR2 from the germline V gene are DFQATT and SNEGSKA (reference sequence). CDR3 size: 12 residues. CDR3 loop: CSARGDTQGYTF. As DNA, the CDR3 is TGCAGTGCCAGAGGGGACACACAGGGCTACACCTTC.

This clonotype was recorded many times. This sequence joins TRBV29-1 and TRBJ2-5; TRBD2 might be the D (6 bases). CDR3 size: 12 residues. CDR1 and CDR2 (germline): SQVTM, ANQGSEA. The V end was cut by 5 bases, the J end by 2 bases, with 9 bases between. CDR3 region: CSVSSGQETQYF. Here the CDR3 DNA reads TGCAGCGTTTCGAGCGGGCAAGAGACCCAGTACTTC.

This clonotype was recorded a few times. The chain carries TRBV2 and TRBJ2-1, with a weak D call TRBD1 (6 bases). Between the trimmed V and J ends, which lost 6 bases and 4 bases, there was a span of 16 bases. The CDR3 consists of 15 residues. The germline gives CDR1 SNHLY, CDR2 FYNNEI. CDR3 DNA: TGTGCCAGCAGCGCTGACAGGTGGGGTTACAATGAGCAGTTCTTC. The encoded protein is CASSADRWGYNEQFF.